This TCR beta chain was profiled in a study of blood T cells in healthy people across ages. Findings and limits, study-wide: In these data, TCR beta diversity tracked strongly with naive T cell percentage.

In germline, CDR1 is SGHAT, CDR2 FQNNGV. Trimming shortened V by 5 bases and J by 2 bases, and 19 bases separated the two germline ends. The CDR3 is 16 amino acids. A word on this clonotype: The antigen is undetermined.

A second PCR of roughly 6 to 12 cycles used a sample-barcoded 5' primer and a J-beta primer mix. The authors tagged each cDNA molecule using a template-switch adaptor with 12 random nucleotides. MiXCR, run by TCRdb on the 5' RACE reads, gives a single entry per CDR3 protein. The sample consists of around 1,500,000 distinct CDR3 sequences, 28% of them appearing once. The source is a woman in her twenties or thirties in good health. Sequencing was performed on blood. This chain connects TRBV11-2 to TRBJ2-7, with D hard to call. Here the CDR3 reads CASSRTVSDTTYEQYF. The CDR3 DNA reads as TGTGCCAGCAGCCGGACGGTTTCTGATACAACCTACGAGCAGTACTTC.